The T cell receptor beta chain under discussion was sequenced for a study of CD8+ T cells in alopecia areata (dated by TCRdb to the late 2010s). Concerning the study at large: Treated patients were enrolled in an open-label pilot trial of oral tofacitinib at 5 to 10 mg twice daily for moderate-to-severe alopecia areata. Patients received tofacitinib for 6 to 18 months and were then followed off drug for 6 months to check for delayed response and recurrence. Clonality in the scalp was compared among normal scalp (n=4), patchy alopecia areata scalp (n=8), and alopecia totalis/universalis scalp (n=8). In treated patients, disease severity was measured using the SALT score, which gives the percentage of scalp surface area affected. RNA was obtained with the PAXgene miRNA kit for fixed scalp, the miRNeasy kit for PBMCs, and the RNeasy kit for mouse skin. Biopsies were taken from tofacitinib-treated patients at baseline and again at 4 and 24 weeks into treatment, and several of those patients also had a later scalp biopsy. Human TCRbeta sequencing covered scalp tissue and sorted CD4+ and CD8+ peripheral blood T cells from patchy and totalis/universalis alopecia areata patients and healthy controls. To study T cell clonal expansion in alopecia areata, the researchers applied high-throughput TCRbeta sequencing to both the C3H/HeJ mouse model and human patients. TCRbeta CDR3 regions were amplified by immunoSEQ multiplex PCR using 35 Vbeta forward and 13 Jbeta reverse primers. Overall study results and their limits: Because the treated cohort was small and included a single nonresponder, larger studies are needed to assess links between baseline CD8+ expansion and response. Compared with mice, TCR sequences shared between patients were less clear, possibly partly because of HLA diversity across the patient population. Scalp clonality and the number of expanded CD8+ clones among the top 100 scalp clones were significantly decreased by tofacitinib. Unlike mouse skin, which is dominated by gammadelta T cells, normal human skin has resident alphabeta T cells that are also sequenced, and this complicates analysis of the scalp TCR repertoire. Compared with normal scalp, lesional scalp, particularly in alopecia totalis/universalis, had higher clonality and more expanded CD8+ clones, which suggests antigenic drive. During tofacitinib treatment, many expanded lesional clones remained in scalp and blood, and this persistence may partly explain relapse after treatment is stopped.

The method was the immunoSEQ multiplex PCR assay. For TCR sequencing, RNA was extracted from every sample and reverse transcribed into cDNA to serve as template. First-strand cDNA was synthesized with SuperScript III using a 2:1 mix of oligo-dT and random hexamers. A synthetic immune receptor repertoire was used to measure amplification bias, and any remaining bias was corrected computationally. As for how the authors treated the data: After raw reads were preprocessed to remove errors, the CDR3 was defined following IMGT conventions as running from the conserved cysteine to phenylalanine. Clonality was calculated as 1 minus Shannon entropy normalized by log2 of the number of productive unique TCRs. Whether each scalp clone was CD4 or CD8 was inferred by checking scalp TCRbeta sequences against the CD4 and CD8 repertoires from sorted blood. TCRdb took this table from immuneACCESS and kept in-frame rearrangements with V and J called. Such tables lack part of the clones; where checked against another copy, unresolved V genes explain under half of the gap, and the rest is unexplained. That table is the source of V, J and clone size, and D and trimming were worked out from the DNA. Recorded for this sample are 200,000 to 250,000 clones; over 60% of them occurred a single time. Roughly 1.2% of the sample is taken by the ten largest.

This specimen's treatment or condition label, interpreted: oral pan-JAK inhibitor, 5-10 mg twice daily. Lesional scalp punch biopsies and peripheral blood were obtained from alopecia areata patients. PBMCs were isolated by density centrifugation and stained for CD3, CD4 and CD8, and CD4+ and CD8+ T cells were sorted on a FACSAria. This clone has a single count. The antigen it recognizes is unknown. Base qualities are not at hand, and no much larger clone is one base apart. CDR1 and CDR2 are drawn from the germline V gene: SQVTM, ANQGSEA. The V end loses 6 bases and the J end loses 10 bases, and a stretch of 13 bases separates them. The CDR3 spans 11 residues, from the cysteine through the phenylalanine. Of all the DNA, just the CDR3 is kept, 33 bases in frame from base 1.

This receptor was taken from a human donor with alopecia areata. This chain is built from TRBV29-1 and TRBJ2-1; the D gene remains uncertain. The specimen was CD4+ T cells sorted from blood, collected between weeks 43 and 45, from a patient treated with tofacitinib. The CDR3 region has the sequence CSVLEVGEQFF. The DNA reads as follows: TGCAGCGTCCTTGAGGTGGGAGAGCAGTTCTTC.